What follows describes a single T cell receptor beta chain. This specimen comes from a study of control samples from healthy donors and cancer patients. TCRdb's copy holds only in-frame clones and misses some; the assay was immunoSEQ multiplex PCR. The sample gives fewer than 120,000 clones, roughly 88% of which show up once; roughly 3.5% is in the top ten. The sample was PBMCs. The source is a woman aged 55-70 years with lung cancer.

The CDR3: CASSLSGSGNTEAFF. CDR3 bases: TGTGCCAGCAGTTTATCAGGGAGTGGGAACACTGAAGCTTTCTTT. The V gene is TRBV27, the J gene TRBJ1-1; unclear D gene. The ends were cut back, 0 bases at V and 1 base at J, with 9 bases in the middle. Germline V CDR1 and CDR2: MNHEY, SMNVEV (reference sequence). The CDR3 spans 15 residues.